These T cell receptor beta chains were read from a single sample in a study of identical twins. TCRdb ran MiXCR on the 5' RACE reads and lists one entry per CDR3 protein. The sample lists about 890,000 distinct CDR3 sequences; around an eighth were seen once. These data are also associated with another study on yellow fever vaccine responses in identical twins.

The sample was PBMCs. Receptors originate from a woman aged 18-35 years in good health. Each CDR3 is given with its conserved first and last residue. The order of the fields is V gene, clone size, D gene, J gene, CDR3 protein. D genes are given only for firm matches. Rows give clone size only sometimes, using once, few, many, or a class for an expanded clone.

>TRBV27|-|TRBD2|TRBJ2-7
CASSLRLAGPRGSYEQYF
>TRBV5-1|few|TRBD1|TRBJ2-3
CASSLGQRQGTTDTQYF
>TRBV2|-|TRBD1|TRBJ1-2
CASSGGTGALDYGYTF
>TRBV24-1|-|-|TRBJ2-5
CATSDSGSGGLGFLRQYF
>TRBV5-5|few|-|TRBJ2-1
CASSSQGLGAGWNEQFF
>TRBV29-1|few|-|TRBJ2-7
CSVEQFVEQYF
>TRBV5-1|-|TRBD2|TRBJ2-1
CASSLALSGVGYNEQFF
>TRBV12-3/TRBV12-4|-|-|TRBJ1-5
CASSYAHSNQPQHF
>TRBV5-1|many|-|TRBJ2-3
CASSLLARGTSTDTQYF
>TRBV20-1|few|TRBD2|TRBJ2-5
CSASATSGRQGETQYF
>TRBV20-1|-|TRBD2|TRBJ2-7
CSARDPTSGSYEQYF
>TRBV20-1|many|-|TRBJ2-5
CSARDPASVADTQYF
>TRBV2|-|TRBD2|TRBJ2-7
CASIGLATYEQYF
>TRBV7-8|-|-|TRBJ2-1
CASSLVVWREPTTRGNEQFF
>TRBV10-1|-|-|TRBJ2-5
CASSRGGNQETQYF
>TRBV20-1|few|-|TRBJ1-4
CSAVPAPGPPVKEKLFF
>TRBV7-9|-|-|TRBJ1-1
CASRYYGTLNTEAFF
>TRBV20-1|-|-|TRBJ2-3
CSAPRDSDTQYF
>TRBV28|few|-|TRBJ2-5
CASSTLQRQGETQYF
>TRBV21-1|many|-|TRBJ2-3
CASSKEISGSAQYF
>TRBV20-1|few|TRBD2|TRBJ2-1
CSARLAGGRNEQFF
>TRBV7-9|many|TRBD1|TRBJ1-1
CASQGDRGLGTEAFF
>TRBV5-1|-|-|TRBJ1-1
CASGSAGVNTEAFF
>TRBV6-5|-|-|TRBJ2-5
CASSYWAGDIGETQYF
>TRBV7-9|-|TRBD2|TRBJ2-7
CASSDKGSGLASYEQYF
>TRBV11-1|-|-|TRBJ2-1
CASSLALMGGRAYNEQFF
>TRBV5-1|-|-|TRBJ2-1
CASSLATGWTYNEQFF
>TRBV7-6|-|TRBD2|TRBJ2-1
CASSLVRTSGGGEQFF
>TRBV6-1|few|-|TRBJ2-3
CASRSLSTDTQYF
>TRBV29-1|many|-|TRBJ2-3
CSVDRRPSTDTQYF
>TRBV15|-|TRBD2|TRBJ2-1
CATSRGYELADEQFF
>TRBV12-3/TRBV12-4|-|-|TRBJ1-1
CASTQQGIGAEAFF
>TRBV10-2|many|-|TRBJ2-1
CASKEGGVSYNEQFF
>TRBV20-1|few|TRBD2|TRBJ2-5
CSARDLAGAQETQYF
>TRBV7-2|few|TRBD1|TRBJ1-4
CASSRTPGRGQDEKLFF
>TRBV20-1|-|-|TRBJ2-3
CSAIGESTDTQYF
>TRBV5-1|many|-|TRBJ2-5
CASSLVSGGLETQYF
>TRBV12-3/TRBV12-4|many|-|TRBJ2-2
CASSLALNPMNTGELFF
>TRBV2|-|TRBD1|TRBJ2-5
CASTLDRAQETQYF
>TRBV5-1|-|-|TRBJ2-7
CASSFGSFAAGHAYEQYF
>TRBV28|-|TRBD1|TRBJ2-5
CASSPISDRSQETQYF
>TRBV2|-|TRBD1|TRBJ1-1
CASSDRGGEAFF
>TRBV7-6|few|-|TRBJ2-3
CASSLADLTGEAADTQYF
>TRBV12-3/TRBV12-4|many|TRBD2|TRBJ2-7
CASSPPGLTYEQYF
>TRBV15|few|-|TRBJ2-2
CATSREGSWTGELFF
>TRBV10-3|many|-|TRBJ2-1
CAISEGGLGEQFF
>TRBV3-1|-|TRBD1|TRBJ2-6
CATSQGQGFSGANVLTF